This section outlines one T cell receptor beta chain sequence together with its context. What antigen it recognizes has not been identified. Base qualities are not at hand, and no much larger clone is one base apart. TCRbeta CDR3 regions were amplified from genomic DNA using the immunoSEQ Assay, a bias-controlled multiplex PCR. The authors' analysis ran thus. Nucleated cell counts per sample were estimated from amplification of reference gene primers within the assay. Sequence reads were collapsed and filtered to measure the absolute abundance of every unique TCRbeta CDR3 rearrangement. For each sample, productive Simpson clonality was calculated by taking the square root of Simpson's diversity index across productive rearrangements. The clones in this table, taken by TCRdb from immuneACCESS, are in-frame only. Not every clone is retained; where verified, under half of the shortfall comes from an unresolved V gene, and the cause of the rest is unknown. V and J calls and clone size are those listed in that table; D and trimming were worked out from the DNA. For this sample the table gives roughly 20,000 clones, of which under 90% were detected only once. The ten biggest clones cover 11% of the sample.

This record comes from a study of blood T cell repertoires in COVID-19 (TCRdb year 2020). In the study overall: Samples covering the acute and convalescent phases of COVID-19 were provided by collaborators in the United States, Italy and Spain. Where HLA class I and class II types were available, the types were taken from metadata supplied by the sample provider, not from assay-based typing. Samples came from the ongoing ImmuneRACE study (first 160 participants) plus 1,254 subjects from 6 global collaborators. The prospective study material was composed of cDNA or gDNA derived from T cells, B-cell-depleted T cells, or PBMCs. Deeply sampled blood TCRbeta repertoires from subjects exposed to, actively infected with, or recovered from COVID-19 were included in the dataset. A freely available public database, intended as a resource for researchers studying the immune response to SARS-CoV-2, is where the repertoires were released. Sample metadata almost always included a de-identified subject ID, COVID-19 status, age in years and sex. Broader findings and caveats from the paper: Clinical and demographic metadata were provided uncurated, with the amount varying by source and participant.

Each collaborating institution followed its own protocols to collect whole blood in K2EDTA tubes. For TCRbeta analysis, collaborators shipped samples in one of three forms: frozen whole blood, isolated PBMCs, or DNA extracted from either of those sample types. There are 14 amino acids in the CDR3, from cysteine to phenylalanine inclusive. The CDR3 DNA has 42 bases and is translated from base 1. Here V drops 0 bases and J drops 2 bases, and the junction holds 2 bases not matched to any gene. The germline V gene (reference sequence) provides CDR1 SGHNT and CDR2 YYREEE. The V and J genes are TRBV5-4 and TRBJ2-7; 7 bases in between match TRBD1. This TCR came from an elderly man with acute or convalescent COVID-19. The source material was peripheral blood. The DNA is TGTGCCAGCAGCTTGGGTCAGGGGGCCTACGAGCAGTACTTC. This yields the protein CASSLGQGAYEQYF.